These 32 T cell receptor beta chains were sequenced from one sample in a study of OX40 agonist ivuxolimab in advanced cancers. Generated by immunoSEQ multiplex PCR, the TCRdb table keeps only in-frame clones and is missing some. The sample yields around 81,000 clones, roughly 88% seen once. The sample here was CD4+ or CD8+ T cells sorted from blood, taken in a trial of the OX40 agonist ivuxolimab. All receptors derive from an adult with an advanced solid tumor such as melanoma, head and neck, liver or kidney cancer.

V and J are TRBV6-5 and TRBJ2-7, with 9 bases matching TRBD2. The CDR3 spans 16 residues. Germline CDR1 reads MNHEY; CDR2 reads SVGAGI. J lost 5 bases, V lost 0 bases, and 8 bases had no gene match. The CDR3: CASSYSRRAGGNEQYF. The CDR3 bases are TGTGCCAGCAGTTACTCGCGTCGGGCGGGAGGGAACGAGCAGTACTTC.

The chain employs TRBV28 and TRBJ1-5; 7 bases match TRBD1. The CDR3 spans 14 residues. Germline V gives CDR1 MDHEN, CDR2 SYDVKM. The V gene end was trimmed by 6 bases and the J gene end by 4 bases; junction bases not matched to a gene: 6. CDR3 bases: TGTGCCAGCAGCCAAACGACAGGGAATCAGCCCCAGCATTTT. It specifies CASSQTTGNQPQHF.

The chain joins TRBV30 to TRBJ2-7, with D unresolved. CDR3 size: 11 residues. Germline V CDR1 and CDR2: GTSNPN, SVGIG (reference sequence). V lost 0 bases and J 4 bases, leaving 4 bases between the germline ends. The CDR3 loop reads CAWSVGYEQYF. DNA for the CDR3: TGTGCCTGGAGTGTGGGGTACGAGCAGTACTTC.

V gene TRBV27 combines with J gene TRBJ2-2; 10 bases fit TRBD2. The germline CDR1 and CDR2 sequences are MNHEY and SMNVEV (reference sequence). V lost 4 bases, J lost 4 bases, and 6 bases stayed unmatched. The CDR3 has 16 residues. The CDR3 bases are TGTGCCAGCAGTTATGGAGCGGGAGGGATCACCGGGGAGCTGTTTTTT. It encodes CASSYGAGGITGELFF.

Turning to this clone: The germline gene is not matched at one end of the junction; a read error may be the cause. The gene calls are TRBV7-9 and TRBJ2-1, with D maybe TRBD2 (6 bases). Germline assignment: CDR1 SEHNR and CDR2 FQNEAQ (reference sequence). This CDR3 contains 15 residues. The chain's CDR3 is CASSLARVSYNEQFF. As DNA, the CDR3 is TGTGCCAGCAGCCTAGCGCGAGTCTCCTACAATGAGCAGTTCTTC.

V usage is TRBV21-1 and J usage is TRBJ1-5; the table assigns TRBD1, which was not confirmed against the DNA. TRBV21-1 is listed as a pseudogene. This CDR3 region has 15 residues. CDR3 sequence (DNA): TGTGCCAGCAGCAACCGGGACAGCAGCAATCAGCCCCAGCATTTT. This gives the protein CASSNRDSSNQPQHF.

This clone has a single count. The chain joins TRBV6-1 to TRBJ1-1; D is ambiguous. The V and J ends lost 7 bases and 2 bases respectively, with 17 bases between them. The CDR3 has 15 residues. Germline V gene data show CDR1 as MNHNS and CDR2 as SASEGT. CDR3 loop: CASMGIQVGNTEAFF. DNA for the CDR3: TGTGCCAGCATGGGGATTCAAGTGGGTAACACTGAAGCTTTCTTT.

This chain links TRBV29-1 with TRBJ2-5, with D perhaps being TRBD1 or TRBD2 (5 bases each). This CDR3 has 12 residues. Germline V gene lookup returns CDR1 SQVTM and CDR2 ANQGSEA. Trimming left V 3 bases short and J 5 bases short, with 10 bases between. The CDR3 nucleotides read TGCAGCGTTGACCAGGGAGCGGAGACCCAGTACTTC. As protein: CSVDQGAETQYF.

V is TRBV25-1 and J is TRBJ1-5; 7 bases are a match to TRBD1. Germline lookup yields CDR1 MGHDK and CDR2 SYGVNS. The V segment lost 3 bases and the J segment 4 bases; nucleotides outside the gene matches: 6. This CDR3 is built from 15 residues. CDR3 residues: CASSEAGGENQPQHF. The CDR3 DNA reads TGTGCCAGCAGTGAGGCAGGGGGGGAGAATCAGCCCCAGCATTTT.

This chain's CDR3 is CASSVGLGGGNTDTQYF. CDR3 sequence (DNA): TGTGCCAGCAGCGTAGGCCTCGGCGGGGGGAACACAGATACGCAGTATTTT. The rearrangement uses TRBV9 and TRBJ2-3; TRBD2 matches at 8 bases. CDR1 is SGDLS, CDR2 YYNGEE, per germline. The V gene end was trimmed by 0 bases and the J gene end by 2 bases; junction bases not matched to a gene: 8. The CDR3 contains 17 residues.

The chain has TRBV2 and TRBJ1-3; D is possibly TRBD1 (5 bases). The CDR3 consists of 16 residues. In germline, CDR1 is SNHLY, CDR2 FYNNEI. V was clipped by 7 bases and J by 0 bases, with 16 bases between them. CDR3 DNA: TGTGCCAGCAAATCGGGGCTTAAAGACTCTGGAAACACCATATATTTT. Translation gives CASKSGLKDSGNTIYF.

This chain links TRBV27 with TRBJ1-6; D not resolved. V was cut by 2 bases and J by 7 bases, with 21 bases left in between. The germline V gene encodes CDR1 MNHEY and CDR2 SMNVEV (reference sequence). This CDR3 region has 18 residues. CDR3 in DNA: TGTGCCAGCAGTTTAAATCCTCCCATACTAGAAAGGAATTCACCCCTCCACTTT. Amino acids: CASSLNPPILERNSPLHF.

V usage is TRBV9 and J usage is TRBJ2-7; TRBD2 agrees at 8 bases. CDR3 length: 16 amino acids. Per the germline V gene, CDR1 is SGDLS and CDR2 is YYNGEE. Trimming at V came to 0 bases and at J to 6 bases, leaving 11 bases not matched to a gene. This CDR3 reads CASSVDSGDVLVEQYF. For the CDR3, the DNA is TGTGCCAGCAGCGTAGATAGCGGGGATGTCCTGGTCGAGCAGTACTTC. Full variable domain (missing parts from reference TRBV9 and TRBJ2-7): DSGVTQTPKHLITATGQRVTLRCSPRSGDLSVYWYQQSLDQGLQFLIQYYNGEERAKGNILERFSAQQFPDLHSELNLSSLELGDSALYFCASSVDSGDVLVEQYFGPGTRLTVT.

The chain joins TRBV5-1 to TRBJ2-2, with D hard to call. In germline, CDR1 is SGHRS, CDR2 YFSETQ. The CDR3 covers 17 residues. V dropped 1 base and J dropped 7 bases, with 20 bases sitting between them. CDR3 residues: CASSLYDPRSGSGELFF. In DNA, the CDR3 is TGCGCCAGCAGCTTGTACGACCCCCGCTCTGGTAGCGGGGAGCTGTTTTTT.

The chain recombines TRBV29-1 with TRBJ2-3, with 8 bases aligning to TRBD2. With 4 bases clipped from V and 7 bases from J, the junction kept 16 bases outside the gene matches. Germline V gene sequence: CDR1 SQVTM, CDR2 ANQGSEA. This CDR3 has 16 amino acids. CDR3: CSVGTSGPGGRNTQYF. The CDR3 bases are TGCAGCGTTGGAACTAGCGGCCCCGGAGGTAGGAATACGCAGTATTTT.

The chain joins TRBV2 to TRBJ2-7; 7 bases fit TRBD2. The CDR3 consists of 15 residues. V dropped 6 bases and J dropped 1; count of bases not matched to a gene: 9. Germline lookup yields CDR1 SNHLY and CDR2 FYNNEI. CDR3 DNA sequence: TGTGCCAGCAGCGCGTACAAGCGGGAATCCTACGAGCAGTACTTC. Its protein product is CASSAYKRESYEQYF.

The chain combines TRBV13 with TRBJ2-7; 10 nucleotides match TRBD2. This CDR3 comprises 15 residues. The junction had 8 bases not matched to a gene; V was cut back by 4 bases and J by 5 bases. The germline V gene has CDR1 PRHDT and CDR2 FYEKMQ (reference sequence). This CDR3 is CASSSSGGVRDEQYF. The CDR3, as DNA: TGTGCCAGCAGCTCAAGCGGGGGGGTTCGTGACGAGCAGTACTTC.

The chain uses TRBV5-4 and TRBJ2-7; 9 bases fit TRBD2. The CDR3 is 13 residues long. V was clipped by 2 bases and J by 4 bases; unmatched bases: 1. CDR1 is SGHNT, CDR2 YYREEE, per germline (reference sequence). CDR3 sequence reads: CASSFSGSYEQYF. The CDR3 DNA sequence: TGTGCCAGCAGCTTTAGCGGGAGTTACGAGCAGTACTTC.

Here the CDR3 reads CASSLGDGTGNQPQHF. DNA for the CDR3: TGCGCCAGCAGCTTGGGGGACGGGACAGGGAATCAGCCCCAGCATTTT. V is TRBV5-1 and J is TRBJ1-5; 9 nucleotides line up with TRBD1. The V gene end was trimmed by 0 bases and the J gene end by 4 bases; junction bases not matched to a gene: 5. The V gene's germline CDR1 is SGHRS and CDR2 YFSETQ. This CDR3 comprises 16 residues.

V and J are TRBV7-8 and TRBJ2-1, with TRBD2 matching 11 bases. Unmatched junction bases numbered 6, after V lost 8 bases and J lost 6 bases. Germline V gene lookup returns CDR1 SGHVS and CDR2 FQNEAQ. The CDR3 runs to 14 residues. The CDR3: CASSRLAGGNEQFF. CDR3 bases: TGTGCCAGCTCCAGGCTAGCGGGGGGCAATGAGCAGTTCTTC. Drawing the rest from reference TRBV7-8 and TRBJ2-1, the complete variable domain is GAGVSQSPRYKVAKRGQDVALRCDPISGHVSLFWYQQALGQGPEFLTYFQNEAQLDKSGLPSDRFFAERPEGSVSTLKIQRTQQEDSAVYLCASSRLAGGNEQFFGPGTRLTVL.

The chain recombines TRBV28 with TRBJ1-2; D is unresolved. Germline CDR1 and CDR2: MDHEN and SYDVKM. Trimming cost V 9 bases and J 2 bases, with 10 bases left between them. This CDR3 region has 12 residues. In DNA form, the CDR3 reads TGTGCCAGTTCGGCAGCCAACTATGGCTACACCTTC. This encodes CASSAANYGYTF.

This clone showed up just a few times. This chain connects TRBV1 to TRBJ1-2; the table's TRBD1 call for D was not verified on the DNA. TRBV1 constitutes a pseudogene. This CDR3 is built from 12 residues. CDR3 in amino acids: CTSSRGDNGYTF. The CDR3 DNA reads TGCACCAGCAGCCGTGGGGACAATGGCTACACCTTC.

J is TRBJ2-3 and V is TRBV7-8; weak D call: TRBD2 (6 bases). Germline CDR1 reads SGHVS; CDR2 reads FQNEAQ. Trimming left V 2 bases short and J 2 bases short, with 17 bases between. The CDR3 has 17 amino acids. This CDR3 is CASSLLPAGLDTDTQYF. For the CDR3, the DNA is TGTGCCAGCAGCTTATTACCTGCGGGACTTGACACAGATACGCAGTATTTT.

This chain connects TRBV4-3 to TRBJ2-5; possible D gene TRBD2, 6 bases. This CDR3 is built from 13 residues. V lost 4 bases, J lost 5 bases, and 11 bases lay in between. Germline V CDR1 and CDR2: LGHNA, YSLEER. The CDR3 protein is CASSRGKGETQYF. The CDR3 DNA is TGCGCCAGCAGCCGCGGGAAGGGCGAGACCCAGTACTTC.

V usage is TRBV6-5 and J usage is TRBJ2-7, with D possibly matching TRBD2 (5 bases). The V end lost 7 bases, the J end lost 2 bases, and 6 bases lay between the germline ends. Germline V CDR1 and CDR2: MNHEY, SVGAGI. This CDR3 region has 11 residues. This CDR3 is CASKTTYEQYF. CDR3 bases: TGTGCCAGCAAGACTACCTACGAGCAGTACTTC.

This rearrangement joins TRBV25-1 to TRBJ1-4; TRBD1 matches 9 bases. The CDR3 loop spans 15 amino acids. Germline V gene data show CDR1 as MGHDK and CDR2 as SYGVNS. V trimming: 7 bases; J trimming: 7 bases; junction bases outside the gene matches: 10. In nucleotides, the CDR3 is TGTGCCAGCACCCCGGGGGACAGGGAATCTGAAAAACTGTTTTTT. It translates to CASTPGDRESEKLFF.

The chain couples TRBV6-1 to TRBJ2-7; D is unresolved. CDR3 length: 11 residues. The ends were cut back, 6 bases at V and 6 bases at J, with 9 bases in the middle. Germline V gives CDR1 MNHNS, CDR2 SASEGT. CDR3 residues: CASSLMGEQYF. CDR3 nucleotides: TGTGCCAGCAGCCTGATGGGCGAGCAGTACTTC.

The chain carries TRBV29-1 and TRBJ2-1; tentatively, D is TRBD2 (6 bases). V lost 4 bases, J lost 0 bases, and 10 bases lay in between. Germline V gives CDR1 SQVTM, CDR2 ANQGSEA. The CDR3 sequence is 14 residues long. In DNA, the CDR3 is TGCAGCGTTGGGAGGGTGAGCTCCTACAATGAGCAGTTCTTC. Protein sequence: CSVGRVSSYNEQFF.

The DNA of the CDR3 is TGTGCCAGCAGTGAAGGAACTAGCGGTTTCTATACGCAGTATTTT. Encoded protein: CASSEGTSGFYTQYF. The chain combines TRBV6-1 with TRBJ2-3; TRBD2 aligns across 8 bases. Per the germline V gene, CDR1 is MNHNS and CDR2 is SASEGT. The CDR3 loop spans 15 amino acids. V lost 1 base, J lost 7 bases, and 7 bases stayed unmatched.

This chain links TRBV6-5 with TRBJ2-1; 8 nucleotides align to TRBD2. Germline lookup yields CDR1 MNHEY and CDR2 SVGAGI. This CDR3 is 15 amino acids long. The junction had 2 bases not matched to a gene; V was cut back by 1 base and J by 3 bases. The CDR3 loop reads CASSYLGLDYNEQFF. In DNA, the CDR3 is TGTGCCAGCAGTTACTTGGGACTAGACTACAATGAGCAGTTCTTC.

V and J are TRBV11-3 and TRBJ2-5; TRBD1 matches at 10 bases. The V gene's germline CDR1 is SGHNT and CDR2 YENEEA. With 5 bases clipped from V and 2 bases from J, the junction kept 2 bases outside the gene matches. The CDR3 contains 14 residues. CDR3 protein: CASSRDRGQETQYF. DNA of the CDR3: TGTGCCAGCAGCCGGGACAGGGGTCAAGAGACCCAGTACTTC. The full variable domain, completed using reference TRBV11-3 and TRBJ2-5, is EAGVVQSPRYKIIEKKQPVAFWCNPISGHNTLYWYLQNLGQGPELLIRYENEEAVDDSQLPKDRFSAERLKGVDSTLKIQPAELGDSAVYLCASSRDRGQETQYFGPGTRLLVL.

The genes are TRBV6-5 and TRBJ2-7; 8 bases agree with TRBD1. CDR3 length equals 14 residues. Unmatched junction bases numbered 2, after V lost 2 bases and J lost 2 bases. In germline, CDR1 is MNHEY, CDR2 SVGAGI. CDR3 sequence: CASSYVGQAYEQYF. Here the CDR3 DNA reads TGTGCCAGCAGTTACGTGGGACAGGCCTACGAGCAGTACTTC.